This TCR beta chain was identified during a study of PD-L1 blockade in urothelial cancer. Looking at the study overall: Samples came from 3 weeks, at the second dose, and 6 weeks into treatment. Whole-study results and caveats: At 3 weeks on treatment, tumor-associated clones expanded more with durable benefit. Pretreatment blood TCR clonality under the median forecast improved survival.

TCRdb's copy holds only in-frame clones and misses some; the assay was immunoSEQ multiplex PCR. The data contain about 110,000 clones, around 93% of them singletons. Trimming took off 7 bases at V and 10 bases at J, with 14 bases between the two ends. This CDR3 is built from 12 residues. The germline CDR1 and CDR2 sequences are MNHEY and SVGAGI. Comment on this clone: Its target is unknown.

Specified time point: peripheral blood 6 weeks after treatment start. Locally advanced or metastatic urothelial carcinoma was diagnosed in the patients. The TCR comes from a man between 60 and 75 years old with urothelial cancer. V is TRBV6-5 and J is TRBJ2-1; TRBD1 is a possible D gene (5 bases). The source material was PBMCs, sampled around atezolizumab (anti-PD-L1) treatment. CDR3 DNA sequence: TGTGCCAGCACCCCAGGGTTGGGCGAGCAGTTCTTC. It is translated as CASTPGLGEQFF.